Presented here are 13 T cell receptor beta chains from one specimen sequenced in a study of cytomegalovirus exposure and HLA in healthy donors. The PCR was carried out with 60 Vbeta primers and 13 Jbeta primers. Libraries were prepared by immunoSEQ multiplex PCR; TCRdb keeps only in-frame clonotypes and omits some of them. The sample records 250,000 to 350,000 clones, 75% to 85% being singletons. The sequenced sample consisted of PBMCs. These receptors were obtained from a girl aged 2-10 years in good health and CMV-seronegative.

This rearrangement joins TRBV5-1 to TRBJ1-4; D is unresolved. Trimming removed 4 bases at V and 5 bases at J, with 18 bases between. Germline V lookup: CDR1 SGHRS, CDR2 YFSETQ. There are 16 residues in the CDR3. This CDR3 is CASSEDLRGWNEKLFF. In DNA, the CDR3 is TGCGCCAGCAGCGAGGACTTAAGAGGGTGGAATGAAAAACTGTTTTTT. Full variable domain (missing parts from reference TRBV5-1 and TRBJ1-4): KAGVTQTPRYLIKTRGQQVTLSCSPISGHRSVSWYQQTPGQGLQFLFEYFSETQRNKGNFPGRFSGRQFSNSRSEMNVSTLELGDSALYLCASSEDLRGWNEKLFFGSGTQLSVL.

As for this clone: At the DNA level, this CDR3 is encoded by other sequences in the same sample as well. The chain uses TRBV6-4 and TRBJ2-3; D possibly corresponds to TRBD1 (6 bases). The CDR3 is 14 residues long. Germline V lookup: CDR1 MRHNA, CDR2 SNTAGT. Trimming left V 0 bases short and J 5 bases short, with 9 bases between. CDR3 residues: CASSDSTGRDTQYF. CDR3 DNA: TGTGCCAGCAGTGACTCGACAGGCCGAGATACGCAGTATTTT.

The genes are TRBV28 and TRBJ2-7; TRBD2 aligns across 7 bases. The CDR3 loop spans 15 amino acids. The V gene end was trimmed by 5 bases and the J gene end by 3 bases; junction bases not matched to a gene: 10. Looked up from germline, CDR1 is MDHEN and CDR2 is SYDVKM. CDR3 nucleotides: TGTGCCAGCAGTCCTAGCGGTCGAGTCATCTACGAGCAGTACTTC. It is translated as CASSPSGRVIYEQYF. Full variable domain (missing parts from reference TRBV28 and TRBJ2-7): DVKVTQSSRYLVKRTGEKVFLECVQDMDHENMFWYRQDPGLGLRLIYFSYDVKMKEKGDIPEGYSVSREKKERFSLILESASTNQTSMYLCASSPSGRVIYEQYFGPGTRLTVT.

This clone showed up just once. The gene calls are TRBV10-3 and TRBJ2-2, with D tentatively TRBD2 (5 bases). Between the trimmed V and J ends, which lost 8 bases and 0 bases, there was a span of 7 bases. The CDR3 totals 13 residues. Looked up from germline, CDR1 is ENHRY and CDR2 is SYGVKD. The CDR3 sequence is CAIRDPNTGELFF. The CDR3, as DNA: TGTGCCATCCGGGATCCGAACACCGGGGAGCTGTTTTTT.

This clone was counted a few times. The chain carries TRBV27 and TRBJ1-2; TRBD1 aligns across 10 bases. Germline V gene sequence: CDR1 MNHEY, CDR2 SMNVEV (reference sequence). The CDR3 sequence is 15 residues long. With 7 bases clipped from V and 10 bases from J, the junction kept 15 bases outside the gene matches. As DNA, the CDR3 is TGTGCCAGCAAACGTTCCGGGACAGGGGTCTTCGCCTACACCTTC. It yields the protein CASKRSGTGVFAYTF.

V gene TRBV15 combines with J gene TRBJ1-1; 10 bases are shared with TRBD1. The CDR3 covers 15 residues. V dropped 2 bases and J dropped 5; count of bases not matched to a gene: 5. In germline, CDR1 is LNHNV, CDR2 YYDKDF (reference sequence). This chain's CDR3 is CATSRQGQGRTEAFF. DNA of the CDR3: TGTGCCACCAGCAGACAGGGACAGGGGAGGACTGAAGCTTTCTTT.

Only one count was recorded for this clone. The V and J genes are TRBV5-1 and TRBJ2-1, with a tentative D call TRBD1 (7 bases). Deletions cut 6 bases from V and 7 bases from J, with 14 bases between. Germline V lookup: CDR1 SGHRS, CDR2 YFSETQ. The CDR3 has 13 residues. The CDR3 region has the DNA TGCGCCAGCACCCAGGGGGGATTGAATGAGCAGTTCTTC. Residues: CASTQGGLNEQFF. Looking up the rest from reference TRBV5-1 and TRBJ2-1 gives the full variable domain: KAGVTQTPRYLIKTRGQQVTLSCSPISGHRSVSWYQQTPGQGLQFLFEYFSETQRNKGNFPGRFSGRQFSNSRSEMNVSTLELGDSALYLCASTQGGLNEQFFGPGTRLTVL.

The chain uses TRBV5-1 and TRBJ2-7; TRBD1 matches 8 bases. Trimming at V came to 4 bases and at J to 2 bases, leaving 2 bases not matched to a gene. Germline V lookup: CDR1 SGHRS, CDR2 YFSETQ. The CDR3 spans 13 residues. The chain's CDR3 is CASSADRAYEQYF. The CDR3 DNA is TGCGCCAGCAGCGCGGACAGGGCCTACGAGCAGTACTTC.

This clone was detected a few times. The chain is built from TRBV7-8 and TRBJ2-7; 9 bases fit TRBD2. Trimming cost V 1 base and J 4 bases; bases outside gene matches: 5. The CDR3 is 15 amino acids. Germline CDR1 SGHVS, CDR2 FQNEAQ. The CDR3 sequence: CASSLGPSGMYEQYF. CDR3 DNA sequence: TGTGCCAGCAGCTTAGGGCCTAGCGGGATGTACGAGCAGTACTTC.

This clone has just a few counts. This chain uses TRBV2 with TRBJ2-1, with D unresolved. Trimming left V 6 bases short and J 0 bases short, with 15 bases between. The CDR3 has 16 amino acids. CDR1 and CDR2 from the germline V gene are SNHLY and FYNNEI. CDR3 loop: CASSELDLISYNEQFF. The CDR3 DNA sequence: TGTGCCAGCAGCGAACTCGACTTAATCTCCTACAATGAGCAGTTCTTC.

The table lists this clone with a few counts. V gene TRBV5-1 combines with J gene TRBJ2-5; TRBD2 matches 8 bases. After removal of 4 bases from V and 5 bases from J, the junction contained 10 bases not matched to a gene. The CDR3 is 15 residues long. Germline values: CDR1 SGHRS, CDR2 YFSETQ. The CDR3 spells CASSLIAGSGETQYF. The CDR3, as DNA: TGCGCCAGCAGCCTCATAGCGGGGTCAGGGGAGACCCAGTACTTC. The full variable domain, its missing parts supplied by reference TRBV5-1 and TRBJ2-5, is KAGVTQTPRYLIKTRGQQVTLSCSPISGHRSVSWYQQTPGQGLQFLFEYFSETQRNKGNFPGRFSGRQFSNSRSEMNVSTLELGDSALYLCASSLIAGSGETQYFGPGTRLLVL.

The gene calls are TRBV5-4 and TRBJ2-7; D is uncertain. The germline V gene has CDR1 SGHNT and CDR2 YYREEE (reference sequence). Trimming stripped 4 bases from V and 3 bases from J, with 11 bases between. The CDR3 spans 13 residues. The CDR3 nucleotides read TGTGCCAGCAGCCTACCCTCTAGCTACGAGCAGTACTTC. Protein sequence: CASSLPSSYEQYF.

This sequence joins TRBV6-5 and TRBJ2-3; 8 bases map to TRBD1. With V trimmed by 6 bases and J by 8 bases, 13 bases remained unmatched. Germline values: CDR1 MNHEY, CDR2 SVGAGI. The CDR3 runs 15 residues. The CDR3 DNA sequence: TGTGCCAGCAGCTGGACAGGGTTTATATCGGGTACGCAGTATTTT. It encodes CASSWTGFISGTQYF.